The 12 T cell receptor beta chains reported below all come from one sample, sequenced in a study of shared clonotypes between healthy human individuals. The data were produced by immunoSEQ multiplex PCR, yet TCRdb's version contains in-frame clones alone and is incomplete. The table includes about 680,000 clones, roughly 72% detected once. Material: memory CD4+ T cells sorted from blood. The sample's subset: CD45RA-negative fraction. The receptors were sampled from a young woman in good health.

The sample holds one count of this clone. CDR3 sequence reads: CATSRVGLAGKQYF. CDR3 nucleotide sequence: TGTGCCACCAGCAGAGTGGGACTAGCGGGGAAGCAGTATTTT. This chain links TRBV15 with TRBJ2-3, with TRBD2 matching 13 bases. This CDR3 is 14 amino acids long. Germline CDR1 reads LNHNV; CDR2 reads YYDKDF (reference sequence). J was trimmed by 11 bases and V by 1 base; bases with no gene match: 3.

V usage is TRBV7-9 and J usage is TRBJ2-1; 7 nucleotides line up with TRBD2. The CDR3 sequence is 14 residues long. CDR1 and CDR2 (germline): SEHNR, FQNEAQ (reference sequence). With V trimmed by 2 bases and J by 6 bases, 4 bases remained unmatched. The CDR3 DNA reads as TGTGCCAGCAGCTTAAGGGAGGGACTCAATGAGCAGTTCTTC. Protein: CASSLREGLNEQFF.

V is TRBV6-1 and J is TRBJ1-5; D not certain. The germline V gene encodes CDR1 MNHNS and CDR2 SASEGT. Trimming removed 3 bases from V and 5 bases from J, with 8 bases in between. CDR3 length: 13 amino acids. This chain's CDR3 is CASSEGMYQPQHF. CDR3 bases: TGTGCCAGCAGTGAGGGAATGTATCAGCCCCAGCATTTT.

This clone was detected a few times. This chain connects TRBV28 to TRBJ2-5; no reliable D call. The length of the CDR3 is 11 residues. Per germline, CDR1 MDHEN and CDR2 SYDVKM. Trimming pared 5 bases from V and 7 bases from J, leaving 8 bases between. CDR3 sequence: CASSALRTQYF. The DNA for the CDR3 is TGTGCCAGCAGTGCCCTTAGGACCCAGTACTTC.

The V call is TRBV25-1, the J call TRBJ2-7, with 7 bases lining up with TRBD2. Trimming removed 6 bases from V and 13 bases from J; junction bases left unmatched: 9. The CDR3 loop spans 11 amino acids. Germline V gene sequence: CDR1 MGHDK, CDR2 SYGVNS. CDR3 region: CASSAGGSCYF. As DNA, the CDR3 is TGTGCCAGCAGCGCCGGCGGGAGCTGTTACTTC.

CDR3 protein: CASSPTSLIAKNIQYF. CDR3 nucleotides: TGTGCCAGCAGCCCCACCTCTCTCATAGCCAAAAACATTCAGTACTTC. The gene calls are TRBV4-2 and TRBJ2-4, with no clear D. CDR1 LGHNA and CDR2 YNFKEQ come from the germline V gene. Trimming stripped 4 bases from V and 0 bases from J, with 13 bases between. The CDR3 runs 16 residues.

V gene TRBV28 combines with J gene TRBJ2-3; perhaps D is TRBD1 or TRBD2 (6 bases each). V was cut by 8 bases and J by 1 base, with 22 bases left in between. The V gene's germline CDR1 is MDHEN and CDR2 SYDVKM. The CDR3 has 17 residues. CDR3 in DNA: TGTGCCAGCTTCCCCCCATTTGGGGGGCATGGCACAGATACGCAGTATTTT. Amino acid sequence: CASFPPFGGHGTDTQYF.

This chain uses TRBV5-1 with TRBJ2-1, with 10 bases fitting TRBD2. V was pared by 5 bases and J by 12 bases, with 14 bases of the junction left unmatched. Germline V gene lookup returns CDR1 SGHRS and CDR2 YFSETQ. The CDR3 spans 15 residues. CDR3 nucleotide sequence: TGCGCCAGCAGTGGAACTAGCGGGGCGAGTGGGATGCAGTTCTTC. This translates into CASSGTSGASGMQFF.

V gene TRBV15 combines with J gene TRBJ2-7; D unclear. V lost 3 bases to trimming and J lost 8 bases, with 11 bases between them. Germline values: CDR1 LNHNV, CDR2 YYDKDF (reference sequence). This CDR3 contains 12 residues. The CDR3 here is CATSSKLWKQYF. The CDR3 bases are TGTGCCACCAGCAGTAAGCTTTGGAAGCAGTACTTC. Full variable domain (rest looked up from reference TRBV15 and TRBJ2-7): DAMVIQNPRYQVTQFGKPVTLSCSQTLNHNVMYWYQQKSSQAPKLLFHYYDKDFNNEADTPDNFQSRRPNTSFCFLDIRSPGLGDTAMYLCATSSKLWKQYFGPGTRLTVT.

The chain carries TRBV9 and TRBJ1-2; 8 bases are a match to TRBD1. With 3 bases clipped from V and 7 bases from J, the junction kept 5 bases outside the gene matches. CDR3 length: 13 amino acids. From germline, CDR1 is SGDLS and CDR2 YYNGEE. In DNA, the CDR3 is TGTGCCAGCAGCGCCCCAGGGGGCGTTGGCTACACCTTC. The encoded protein is CASSAPGGVGYTF.

A few counts support this clone. The V call is TRBV25-1, the J call TRBJ1-5; TRBD1 might be the D (5 bases). Germline assignment: CDR1 MGHDK and CDR2 SYGVNS. Trimming took off 2 bases at V and 3 bases at J, with 8 bases between the two ends. The CDR3 extends over 14 amino acids. In nucleotides, the CDR3 is TGTGCCAGCAGTGAAACAGGACCCAATCAGCCCCAGCATTTT. This encodes CASSETGPNQPQHF.

This clone turned up a few times. V gene TRBV9 combines with J gene TRBJ2-2; TRBD2 might be the D (5 bases). The germline V gene encodes CDR1 SGDLS and CDR2 YYNGEE. This CDR3 has 13 residues. Trimming took 3 bases from V and 5 from J, leaving 8 bases between them. CDR3 protein: CASSARETGELFF. For the CDR3, the DNA is TGTGCCAGCAGCGCCCGGGAAACCGGGGAGCTGTTTTTT.